The 10 T cell receptor beta chains below all came from one sample that was sequenced in a study of T cell repertoires in cytomegalovirus infection. TCRdb redid the calling of the reads with MiXCR, one entry per CDR3 protein. The table includes 100,000 to 150,000 distinct CDR3 sequences, roughly a quarter detected once. The antigens of these receptors remain unknown. The sequenced sample was PBMCs, sequenced either directly or after in vitro stimulation (not recorded which). Receptors were obtained from a human donor in good health (CMV status not recorded). Some clones in this sample may be carry-over from other donors' samples.

In DNA form, the CDR3 reads TGCAGTGCTAGTAACAGGGCCGTCTCCCCTTACGAGCAGTACTTC. Protein sequence: CSASNRAVSPYEQYF. The V and J genes are TRBV20-1 and TRBJ2-7; TRBD1 is a possible D gene (6 bases). Germline V CDR1 and CDR2: DFQATT, SNEGSKA (reference sequence). Trimming took off 3 bases at V and 4 bases at J, with 19 bases between the two ends. CDR3 length equals 15 residues.

This clonotype was detected only a few times. The V call is TRBV24-1, the J call TRBJ2-1; TRBD1 might be the D (6 bases). This CDR3 spans 17 amino acids. Germline values: CDR1 KGHDR, CDR2 SFDVKD. Trimming left V 1 base short and J 0 bases short, with 12 bases between. DNA of the CDR3: TGTGCCACCAGTGATTTCGGCAGGGGAAGCTCCTACAATGAGCAGTTCTTC. It specifies CATSDFGRGSSYNEQFF.

V is TRBV7-2 and J is TRBJ2-4; either TRBD1 or TRBD2 may fit D (6 bases each). The V end was cut by 6 bases, the J end by 0 bases, with 9 bases between. There are 14 residues in the CDR3. CDR1 and CDR2 from the germline V gene are SGHTA and FQGNSA. CDR3 loop: CASREGGAKNIQYF. The CDR3 DNA follows: TGTGCCAGCAGAGAGGGGGGAGCCAAAAACATTCAGTACTTC.

DNA for the CDR3: TGTGCCAGCAGCTTAGGAGGCGGGAGGGCCGGGCAGTTCTTC. It translates to CASSLGGGRAGQFF. The gene calls are TRBV11-3 and TRBJ2-1, with TRBD2 identical over 9 bases. This CDR3 contains 14 residues. The germline V gene encodes CDR1 SGHNT and CDR2 YENEEA. V trimming: 1 base; J trimming: 12 bases; junction bases outside the gene matches: 7.

The chain couples TRBV28 to TRBJ2-1, with 8 positions matching TRBD2. Germline values: CDR1 MDHEN, CDR2 SYDVKM. This CDR3 comprises 13 residues. Trimming at V came to 7 bases and at J to 2 bases, leaving 1 base not matched to a gene. This CDR3 is CASNSGTYNEQFF. The CDR3 bases are TGTGCCAGCAATAGCGGGACCTACAATGAGCAGTTCTTC.

This clonotype was found many times. The chain is built from TRBV12-3 or TRBV12-4 and TRBJ2-5; perhaps TRBD1 as D (6 bases). The CDR3 spans 16 residues. Trimming stripped 1 base from V and 3 bases from J, with 15 bases between. The CDR3 DNA reads as TGTGCCAGCAGTTTAGGTCAGGGGCTAGCCGAAGAGACCCAGTACTTC. Translation gives CASSLGQGLAEETQYF.

The table lists this clonotype with many counts. CDR3 in amino acids: CASSQAGGRAQDTQYF. The DNA for the CDR3 is TGCGCCAGCAGCCAAGCCGGCGGGAGGGCCCAAGATACGCAGTATTTT. This chain uses TRBV4-1 with TRBJ2-3; 9 positions agree with TRBD2. CDR3 length: 16 residues. Germline V gene data show CDR1 as MGHRA and CDR2 as YSYEKL. Losses at the gene ends were 1 base for V and 5 bases for J; bases not matched to a gene: 7.

This clonotype was detected once. The chain carries TRBV4-1 and TRBJ1-4; D gene unclear. Germline-derived CDR1 and CDR2 are MGHRA and YSYEKL. The germline V and J ends were trimmed by 5 bases and 7 bases, with 14 bases remaining between them. The length of the CDR3 is 14 residues. The CDR3 region has the DNA TGCGCCAGCAGCTCCCGGGTCTCAAGTGAAAAACTGTTTTTT. Its translation: CASSSRVSSEKLFF.

V and J are TRBV20-1 and TRBJ2-3; 11 bases match TRBD2. This CDR3 has 15 amino acids. Trimming at V came to 5 bases and at J to 5 bases, leaving 9 bases not matched to a gene. From germline, CDR1 is DFQATT and CDR2 SNEGSKA (reference sequence). The CDR3 is CSAPITSGRRDTQYF. CDR3 nucleotide sequence: TGCAGTGCTCCCATAACTAGCGGGAGAAGAGATACGCAGTATTTT.

This clonotype was detected a few times. The chain has TRBV9 and TRBJ1-1; 7 bases align to TRBD1. This CDR3 spans 15 amino acids. V gave up 4 bases and J gave up 0 bases; unmatched junction bases: 6. CDR1 is SGDLS and CDR2 is YYNGEE in the germline V gene. This CDR3 is CASSLEQGMNTEAFF. Written as DNA, the CDR3 is TGTGCCAGCAGCTTGGAACAGGGGATGAACACTGAAGCTTTCTTT.